This note documents a single TCR beta chain sequence. Its antigen is currently unknown. This entry comes from a study of cytomegalovirus exposure and HLA in healthy donors. Findings and caveats of the study: Presence/absence analyses assumed roughly uniform sequencing depth across donors. Later analysis showed most CMV-associated TCR beta chains appearing HLA-restricted. Solely CMV serostatus was available to characterize immune exposure.

V lost 4 bases to trimming and J lost 9 bases; unmatched junction nucleotides: 15. The germline V gene encodes CDR1 LGHNT and CDR2 FRNRAP. CDR3 length equals 17 residues. The PCR was carried out with 60 Vbeta primers and 13 Jbeta primers. As handled by the study authors: Tens of millions of unique TCR beta chains, 9 million to 14 million shared, were counted in a later analysis. Data came from immunoSEQ multiplex PCR; TCRdb stores just in-frame clones and leaves some out. The DNA was the basis for D and trimming; V, J and clone size are from that table. This sample carries about 150,000 clones, around 84% of them seen once, and the ten largest clones take 2.5%.

This rearrangement joins TRBV12-5 to TRBJ2-1; 10 bases align to TRBD1. The sequencing input was PBMCs. This receptor was obtained from a boy between 2 and 10 years old in good health and CMV-seronegative. CDR3 DNA sequence: TGTGCTAGTGGTTGGTCGGCGGGACAGGGGCTTGTATTTGAGCAGTTCTTC. It specifies CASGWSAGQGLVFEQFF. Full variable domain (missing parts from reference TRBV12-5 and TRBJ2-1): DARVTQTPRHKVTEMGQEVTMRCQPILGHNTVFWYRQTMMQGLELLAYFRNRAPLDDSGMPKDRFSAEMPDATLATLKIQPSEPRDSAVYFCASGWSAGQGLVFEQFFGPGTRLTVL.